The rows below give T cell receptor beta chains drawn from one sample of a study of shared clonotypes between healthy human individuals. Here immunoSEQ multiplex PCR was the method, and the copy in TCRdb shows in-frame clones only, minus some. In the table there are millions of clones, roughly 91% of which are singletons. Sequenced: naive CD8+ T cells from PBMCs. These receptors were collected from a man between 18 and 29 years old in good health. Some clones in this sample may be carry-over from other donors' samples. CDR3s include the opening cysteine and the closing phenylalanine or tryptophan. The D gene is left open where the match is weak. Where a row states a size, it is once, few, many or the class of an expanded clone; other rows omit it.

v_call: TRBV6-1; d_call: TRBD2; j_call: TRBJ2-7; clone_size: -; cdr3_aa: CASSPPTSGAYEQYF; cdr3_nt: TGTGCCAGCAGCCCTCCGACTAGCGGGGCCTACGAGCAGTACTTC
v_call: TRBV28; d_call: -; j_call: TRBJ2-6; clone_size: -; cdr3_aa: CASSFWRDGANVLTF; cdr3_nt: TGTGCCAGCAGTTTTTGGAGGGACGGGGCCAACGTCCTGACTTTC
v_call: TRBV27; d_call: -; j_call: TRBJ2-7; clone_size: -; cdr3_aa: CASRWTERYEQYF; cdr3_nt: TGTGCCAGCAGATGGACAGAAAGATACGAGCAGTACTTC
v_call: TRBV7-9; d_call: TRBD1; j_call: TRBJ2-7; clone_size: -; cdr3_aa: CASTGWWTGDYGEQYF; cdr3_nt: TGTGCCAGCACCGGGTGGTGGACAGGGGACTATGGCGAGCAGTACTTC
v_call: TRBV27; d_call: -; j_call: TRBJ1-1; clone_size: -; cdr3_aa: CASSFQGLGNTEAFF; cdr3_nt: TGTGCCAGCAGTTTTCAGGGACTGGGGAACACTGAAGCTTTCTTT
v_call: TRBV10-1; d_call: -; j_call: TRBJ1-5; clone_size: -; cdr3_aa: CASRDMEDQPQHF; cdr3_nt: TGCGCCAGCAGGGACATGGAAGATCAGCCCCAGCATTTT
v_call: TRBV11-2; d_call: -; j_call: TRBJ2-7; clone_size: -; cdr3_aa: CASSLNFQGSREQYF; cdr3_nt: TGTGCCAGCAGCTTAAATTTCCAGGGCTCCCGCGAGCAGTACTTC
v_call: TRBV6-1; d_call: -; j_call: TRBJ2-7; clone_size: -; cdr3_aa: CASSETTRTRLEQYF; cdr3_nt: TGTGCCAGCAGTGAAACGACGAGGACTCGTCTCGAGCAGTACTTC
v_call: TRBV9; d_call: TRBD2; j_call: TRBJ2-7; clone_size: -; cdr3_aa: CASSGGSGPPYEQYF; cdr3_nt: TGTGCCAGCAGCGGCGGTAGCGGGCCGCCCTACGAGCAGTACTTC
v_call: TRBV30; d_call: -; j_call: TRBJ1-1; clone_size: -; cdr3_aa: CAWRDLTPTGTEAFF; cdr3_nt: TGTGCCTGGAGAGACCTGACCCCCACGGGCACTGAAGCTTTCTTT
v_call: TRBV14; d_call: -; j_call: TRBJ2-5; clone_size: few; cdr3_aa: CASSQEAETQYF; cdr3_nt: TGTGCCAGCAGCCAAGAGGCCGAGACCCAGTACTTC
v_call: TRBV7-2; d_call: -; j_call: TRBJ1-1; clone_size: once; cdr3_aa: CASSSRVTEAFF; cdr3_nt: TGTGCCAGCAGCTCCCGAGTCACTGAAGCTTTCTTT
v_call: TRBV10-2; d_call: -; j_call: TRBJ2-4; clone_size: -; cdr3_aa: CASGRSLNIQYF; cdr3_nt: TGCGCCAGCGGGCGGAGTCTGAACATTCAGTACTTC
v_call: TRBV29-1; d_call: TRBD2; j_call: TRBJ2-3; clone_size: -; cdr3_aa: CSVEDHFGGGMITDTQYF; cdr3_nt: TGCAGCGTTGAAGATCATTTTGGGGGGGGTATGATCACAGATACGCAGTATTTT
v_call: TRBV28; d_call: -; j_call: TRBJ2-7; clone_size: -; cdr3_aa: CASSFPQGSGYEQYF; cdr3_nt: TGTGCCAGCAGTTTTCCACAGGGATCTGGCTACGAGCAGTACTTC
v_call: TRBV11-2; d_call: TRBD2; j_call: TRBJ2-7; clone_size: -; cdr3_aa: CASSLLSGAYEQYF; cdr3_nt: TGTGCCAGCAGCTTACTCAGCGGGGCCTACGAGCAGTACTTC
v_call: TRBV4-1; d_call: -; j_call: TRBJ2-1; clone_size: -; cdr3_aa: CASRALGSSYNEQFF; cdr3_nt: TGCGCCAGCAGAGCCCTGGGGAGCTCCTACAATGAGCAGTTCTTC
v_call: TRBV5-6; d_call: -; j_call: TRBJ2-2; clone_size: -; cdr3_aa: CASSSRTPNTGELFF; cdr3_nt: TGTGCCAGCAGCTCGCGGACACCGAACACCGGGGAGCTGTTTTTT